This TCR beta chain was obtained from a study of tumor-infiltrating lymphocytes in primary liver carcinoma. General study findings and limits: Only about 8-24% of top clones showed up in all five tumor regions.

Germline CDR1 is SGHRS and CDR2 is YFSETQ. This CDR3 spans 14 amino acids. The trim removed 4 bases at V and 7 bases at J, leaving 6 bases unmatched. Of note for this clonotype: Its cognate antigen is unknown.

The investigators made TCR beta cDNA from 400 to 500 ng total RNA, using a constant-region primer. Slightly modified ARM-PCR served as the procedure for the TCR beta libraries. These libraries came from three rounds of nested multiplex PCR. Researchers ran the first two PCR rounds for around 10 cycles each with TRBV1-TRBV30 forward primers and a C-beta reverse primer. Each CDR3 protein is one row after TCRdb ran MiXCR on the multiplex PCR reads. Of approximately 110,000 distinct CDR3 sequences listed, under 65% are singletons. Each 20-30 mg portion of unsorted bulk tissue served as the source for co-extraction of RNA and DNA. Treatment of the patients' primary liver carcinoma consisted of surgical resection. Every tumor was sampled at five separate regions.

Sequenced sample: liver tumor tissue from sampling region 3. Subset denoted: tumor region T3, left-lateral pole. J is TRBJ2-1 and V is TRBV5-1, with 9 nucleotides matching TRBD1. The clonotype comes from a woman aged 55-70 years with primary liver carcinoma and hepatitis B virus infection. For the CDR3, the DNA is TGCGCCAGCAGCGTGGGACAGGGCGGGAATGAGCAGTTCTTC. Amino acid sequence: CASSVGQGGNEQFF.